This T cell receptor (beta chain) was sequenced during a study of shared clonotypes between healthy human individuals. As regards this clone: Its antigen is still unknown.

Notes on the study in general: It was the non-shared clonotypes that had lower generation probabilities than clonotypes shared by all four donors.

Naive CD8 cells lacked CD45RO, underwent positive selection for CCR7 and left out terminally differentiated effector memory CD45RA+ cells. The assay was immunoSEQ multiplex PCR, and TCRdb's table has in-frame clones only and misses some. The profile shows roughly 1,800,000 clones, approximately 94% of them singletons. CDR1 and CDR2 (germline): LNHDA, SQIVND (reference sequence). This CDR3 comprises 18 residues. V shed 6 bases, J shed 5 bases, and the junction held 20 bases outside the gene matches. The rearrangement links TRBV19 to TRBJ2-3, with 7 bases fitting TRBD2. The source material was naive CD8+ T cells sorted from blood. This receptor was identified in a man between 18 and 29 years old in good health. The chain's CDR3 is CASSLEDSSGTLGDTQYF. CDR3 DNA sequence: TGTGCCAGTAGCCTAGAAGATTCGAGCGGGACCCTCGGAGATACGCAGTATTTT. Together with reference TRBV19 and TRBJ2-3, the CDR3 gives the full variable domain: DGGITQSPKYLFRKEGQNVTLSCEQNLNHDAMYWYRQDPGQGLRLIYYSQIVNDFQKGDIAEGYSVSREKKESFPLTVTSAQKNPTAFYLCASSLEDSSGTLGDTQYFGPGTRLTVL.